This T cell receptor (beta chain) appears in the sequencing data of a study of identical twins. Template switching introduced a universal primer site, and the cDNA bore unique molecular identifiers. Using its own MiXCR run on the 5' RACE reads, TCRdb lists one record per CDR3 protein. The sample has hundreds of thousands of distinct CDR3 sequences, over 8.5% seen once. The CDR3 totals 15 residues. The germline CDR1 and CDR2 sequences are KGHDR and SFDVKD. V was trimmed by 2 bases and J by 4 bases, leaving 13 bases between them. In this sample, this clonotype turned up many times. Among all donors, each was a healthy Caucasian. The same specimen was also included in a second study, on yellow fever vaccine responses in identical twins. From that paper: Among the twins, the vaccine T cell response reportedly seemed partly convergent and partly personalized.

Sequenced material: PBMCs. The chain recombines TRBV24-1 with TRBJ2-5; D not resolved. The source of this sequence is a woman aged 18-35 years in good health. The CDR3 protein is CATSDWAKSRETQYF. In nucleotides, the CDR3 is TGTGCCACCAGTGATTGGGCAAAAAGTCGAGAGACCCAGTACTTC.